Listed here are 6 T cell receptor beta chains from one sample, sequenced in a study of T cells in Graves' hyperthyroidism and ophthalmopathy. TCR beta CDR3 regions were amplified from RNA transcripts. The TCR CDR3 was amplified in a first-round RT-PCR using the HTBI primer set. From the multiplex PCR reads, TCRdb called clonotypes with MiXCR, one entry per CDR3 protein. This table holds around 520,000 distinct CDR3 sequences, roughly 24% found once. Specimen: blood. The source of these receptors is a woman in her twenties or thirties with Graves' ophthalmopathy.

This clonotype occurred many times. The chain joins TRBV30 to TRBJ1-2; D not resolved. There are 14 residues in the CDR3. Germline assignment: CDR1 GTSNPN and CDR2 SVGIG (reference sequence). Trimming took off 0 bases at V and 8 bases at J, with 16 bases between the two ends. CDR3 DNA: TGTGCCTGGAGTGTGCCACCCCACGGGAGGGGCTACACCTTC. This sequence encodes CAWSVPPHGRGYTF.

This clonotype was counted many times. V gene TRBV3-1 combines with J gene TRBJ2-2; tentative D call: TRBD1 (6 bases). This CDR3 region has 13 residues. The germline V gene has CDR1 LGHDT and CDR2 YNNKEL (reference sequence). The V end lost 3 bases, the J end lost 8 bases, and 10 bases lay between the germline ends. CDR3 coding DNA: TGTGCCAGCAGCCAGGGGGCTGGTGGGGAGCTGTTTTTT. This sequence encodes CASSQGAGGELFF.

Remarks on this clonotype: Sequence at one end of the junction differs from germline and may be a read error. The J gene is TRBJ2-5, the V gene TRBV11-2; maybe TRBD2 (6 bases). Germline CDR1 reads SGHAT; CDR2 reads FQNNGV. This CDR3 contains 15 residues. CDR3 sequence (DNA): TGTGCCAGCAGCTTAGATTATTGGGGGGAAGAGACCAAGTACTTC. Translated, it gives CASSLDYWGEETKYF.

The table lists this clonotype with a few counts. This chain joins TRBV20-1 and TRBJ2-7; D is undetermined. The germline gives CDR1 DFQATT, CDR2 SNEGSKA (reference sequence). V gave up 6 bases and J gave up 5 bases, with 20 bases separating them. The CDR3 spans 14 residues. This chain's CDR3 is CSARQAEAKNEQYF. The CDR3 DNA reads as TGCAGTGCCAGACAAGCAGAAGCCAAAAACGAGCAGTACTTC.

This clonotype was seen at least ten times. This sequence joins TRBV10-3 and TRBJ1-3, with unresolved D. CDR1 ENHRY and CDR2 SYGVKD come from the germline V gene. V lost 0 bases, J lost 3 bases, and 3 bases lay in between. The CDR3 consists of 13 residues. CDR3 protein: CAISESGGNTIYF. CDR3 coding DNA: TGTGCCATCAGTGAGTCGGGTGGAAACACCATATATTTT.

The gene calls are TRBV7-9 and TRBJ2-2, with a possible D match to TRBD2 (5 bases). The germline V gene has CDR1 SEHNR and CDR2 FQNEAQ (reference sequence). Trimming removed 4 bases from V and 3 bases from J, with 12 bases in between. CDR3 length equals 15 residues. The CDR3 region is CASSSPGLDTGELFF. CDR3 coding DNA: TGTGCCAGCAGCTCTCCGGGGTTAGACACCGGGGAGCTGTTTTTT.